The 32 T cell receptor beta chains below were found in one sample sequenced in a study of lymphopenia after photon versus proton radiotherapy. Assay: immunoSEQ multiplex PCR; the TCRdb copy retains only in-frame clones and omits some. The sample contains 30,000 to 45,000 clones, more than 75% of which appear only once. The input for sequencing was peripheral blood, taken from a patient treated with photon-based radiotherapy. The receptors were gathered from a man aged 50-60 years with gastric cancer.

The chain links TRBV4-1 to TRBJ2-5, with D possibly being TRBD2 (6 bases). This CDR3 has 16 residues. Germline V gene sequence: CDR1 MGHRA, CDR2 YSYEKL. V lost 4 bases and J 2 bases, leaving 17 bases between the germline ends. The CDR3 DNA reads TGCGCCAGCAGCCCCCGGCTCTGGAGGGGACAAGAGACCCAGTACTTC. Protein: CASSPRLWRGQETQYF.

The chain uses TRBV7-2 and TRBJ2-3; TRBD1 matches at 8 bases. CDR1 and CDR2 (germline): SGHTA, FQGNSA. The CDR3 runs 16 residues. Losses at the gene ends were 3 bases for V and 1 base for J; bases not matched to a gene: 6. DNA for the CDR3: TGTGCCAGCAGCTTTTTACGGACAGGGCGCACAGATACGCAGTATTTT. This codes for CASSFLRTGRTDTQYF. The whole variable domain, remainder taken from reference TRBV7-2 and TRBJ2-3, is GAGVSQSPSNKVTEKGKDVELRCDPISGHTALYWYRQSLGQGLEFLIYFQGNSAPDKSGLPSDRFSAERTGGSVSTLTIQRTQQEDSAVYLCASSFLRTGRTDTQYFGPGTRLTVL.

The CDR3 reads CASSEGERELKTQYF. CDR3 sequence (DNA): TGTGCCAGCAGTGAAGGGGAGCGGGAGTTAAAGACCCAGTACTTC. The chain couples TRBV2 to TRBJ2-5, with 8 bases lining up with TRBD2. Germline trimming cut 1 base from V and 6 bases from J; bases unmatched to any gene: 7. Germline V CDR1 and CDR2: SNHLY, FYNNEI. This CDR3 comprises 15 residues.

The rearrangement uses TRBV4-3 and TRBJ2-3, with 8 bases matching TRBD2. The CDR3 extends over 14 amino acids. CDR1 and CDR2 from the germline V gene are LGHNA and YSLEER. The V gene end was trimmed by 4 bases and the J gene end by 5 bases; junction bases not matched to a gene: 5. CDR3 residues: CASSPGGERDTQYF. CDR3 sequence (DNA): TGCGCCAGCAGCCCGGGGGGGGAGAGAGATACGCAGTATTTT.

This chain links TRBV7-6 with TRBJ1-1, with 9 positions matching TRBD1. CDR3 length: 15 amino acids. V shed 5 bases and J 3 bases; nucleotides not matched to a gene: 7. Germline V gene lookup returns CDR1 SGHVS and CDR2 FNYEAQ. The CDR3 spells CASSPGQGLDTEAFF. CDR3 DNA sequence: TGTGCCAGCAGCCCCGGACAGGGGCTCGACACTGAAGCTTTCTTT.

The chain employs TRBV5-1 and TRBJ2-7, with 11 positions matching TRBD2. CDR1 and CDR2 from the germline V gene are SGHRS and YFSETQ. This CDR3 has 15 residues. After removal of 5 bases from V and 3 bases from J, the junction contained 7 bases not matched to a gene. CDR3 nucleotide sequence: TGCGCCAGCAGACTAGCGGGAGAGGTTATCTACGAGCAGTACTTC. It is translated as CASRLAGEVIYEQYF.

The J gene is TRBJ2-6, the V gene TRBV6-6, with 9 positions matching TRBD1. CDR3 length equals 16 residues. The germline CDR1 and CDR2 sequences are MNHNY and SVGAGI (reference sequence). V was clipped by 4 bases and J by 4 bases; unmatched bases: 5. This CDR3 is CASSWTGEVGANVLTF. The CDR3 DNA sequence: TGTGCCAGCAGTTGGACAGGGGAAGTAGGGGCCAACGTCCTGACTTTC.

The chain uses TRBV5-6 and TRBJ2-5, with D tentatively TRBD1 (6 bases). The V gene lost 4 bases and the J gene lost 5 bases, with 12 bases spanning the gap. Germline V gene lookup returns CDR1 SGHDT and CDR2 YYEEEE. The CDR3 has 13 amino acids. Here the CDR3 reads CASSRTGMETQYF. CDR3 nucleotide sequence: TGTGCCAGCAGCCGTACAGGGATGGAGACCCAGTACTTC.

V and J are TRBV9 and TRBJ2-7; 12 bases fit TRBD2. The V and J ends lost 0 bases and 9 bases, in that order; junction bases with no gene match: 7. Germline V gives CDR1 SGDLS, CDR2 YYNGEE. The CDR3 extends over 15 amino acids. CDR3 region: CASSVGTSGTPGQYF. DNA of the CDR3: TGTGCCAGCAGCGTAGGGACTAGCGGGACCCCAGGGCAGTACTTC.

This clone is a singleton in its sample. J is TRBJ2-5 and V is TRBV7-3, with 7 bases lining up with TRBD2. Trimming took 5 bases from V and 3 from J; bases not matched to a gene: 3. CDR1 SGHTA and CDR2 FQGTGA come from the germline V gene. The CDR3 sequence is 13 residues long. The CDR3 is CASSVLAEETQYF. CDR3 coding DNA: TGTGCCAGCAGCGTTCTAGCGGAAGAGACCCAGTACTTC. Supplemented by reference TRBV7-3 and TRBJ2-5, the full variable domain reads GAGVSQTPSNKVTEKGKYVELRCDPISGHTALYWYRQSLGQGPEFLIYFQGTGAADDSGLPNDRFFAVRPEGSVSTLKIQRTERGDSAVYLCASSVLAEETQYFGPGTRLLVL.

V usage is TRBV28 and J usage is TRBJ2-7, with TRBD1 matching over 9 bases. CDR1 is MDHEN and CDR2 is SYDVKM in the germline V gene. The ends lost 6 bases at V and 4 bases at J; junction bases unmatched: 10. The CDR3 runs to 15 residues. The CDR3 DNA reads TGTGCCAGCAGGTGGACAGGGGTCCTACAATACGAGCAGTACTTC. Translated, it gives CASRWTGVLQYEQYF.

V and J are TRBV18 and TRBJ1-2; 7 nucleotides align to TRBD1. The CDR3 extends over 13 amino acids. Germline CDR1 reads KGHSH; CDR2 reads LQKENI. The J segment lost 3 bases and the V segment lost 5 bases, leaving 3 bases of the junction unmatched. In DNA, the CDR3 is TGTGCCAGCTCAAGGGGGACAGACTATGGCTACACCTTC. This codes for CASSRGTDYGYTF.

The J gene is TRBJ1-5, the V gene TRBV7-6; 11 bases match TRBD1. V gave up 3 bases and J gave up 0 bases; unmatched junction bases: 4. Germline V gene sequence: CDR1 SGHVS, CDR2 FNYEAQ. CDR3 length: 17 amino acids. The CDR3 coding sequence is TGTGCCAGCAGCTTTACCGGGACAGGGGGTAGCAATCAGCCCCAGCATTTT. Its translation is CASSFTGTGGSNQPQHF. Using reference TRBV7-6 and TRBJ1-5 for the parts outside the CDR3, the full variable domain is GAGVSQSPRYKVTKRGQDVALRCDPISGHVSLYWYRQALGQGPEFLTYFNYEAQQDKSGLPNDRFSAERPEGSISTLTIQRTEQRDSAMYRCASSFTGTGGSNQPQHFGDGTRLSIL.

The J gene is TRBJ2-5, the V gene TRBV10-1; D is unclear. The CDR3 is made up of 14 amino acids. Germline V gene sequence: CDR1 WNHNN, CDR2 SYGVQD (reference sequence). Trimming stripped 8 bases from V and 0 bases from J, with 13 bases between. The DNA of the CDR3 is TGCGCCAGCCGGTTATGGACGGACCAAGAGACCCAGTACTTC. It codes for CASRLWTDQETQYF.

The genes are TRBV7-2 and TRBJ2-7; 7 bases agree with TRBD1. Germline V gives CDR1 SGHTA, CDR2 FQGNSA. The J segment lost 5 bases and the V segment lost 9 bases, leaving 10 bases of the junction unmatched. This CDR3 has 13 residues. The DNA of the CDR3 is TGTGCCAGTACCTCTGACAGGGTGCACGAGCAGTACTTC. Its translation is CASTSDRVHEQYF.

V and J are TRBV28 and TRBJ2-7, with 7 bases that match TRBD1. Germline V lookup: CDR1 MDHEN, CDR2 SYDVKM. After removal of 7 bases from V and 10 bases from J, the junction contained 10 bases not matched to a gene. The length of the CDR3 is 12 residues. The chain's CDR3 is CASTPPRGPQYF. The CDR3 bases are TGTGCCAGCACCCCGCCAAGGGGGCCACAGTACTTC.

V is TRBV9 and J is TRBJ2-7, with D hard to call. The CDR3 extends over 14 amino acids. CDR1 and CDR2 from the germline V gene are SGDLS and YYNGEE. Trimming cost V 0 bases and J 2 bases, with 9 bases left between them. This chain's CDR3 is CASSVDDGAYEQYF. In DNA form, the CDR3 reads TGTGCCAGCAGCGTAGACGACGGAGCCTACGAGCAGTACTTC. Filled out from reference TRBV9 and TRBJ2-7, the complete variable domain reads DSGVTQTPKHLITATGQRVTLRCSPRSGDLSVYWYQQSLDQGLQFLIQYYNGEERAKGNILERFSAQQFPDLHSELNLSSLELGDSALYFCASSVDDGAYEQYFGPGTRLTVT.

The chain has TRBV29-1 and TRBJ2-1; 12 nucleotides match TRBD1. This CDR3 spans 17 amino acids. Germline V gene lookup returns CDR1 SQVTM and CDR2 ANQGSEA. Trimming took 3 bases from V and 6 from J; bases not matched to a gene: 12. The CDR3 nucleotides read TGCAGCGTTGAGAAGGGTTGGGGACAGGGGGCGGTCAATGAGCAGTTCTTC. It is translated as CSVEKGWGQGAVNEQFF.

CDR3 in amino acids: CASSPDRGETQYF. CDR3 DNA: TGTGCCAGCAGCCCCGACAGGGGAGAGACCCAGTACTTC. This chain uses TRBV11-2 with TRBJ2-5; 8 bases fit TRBD1. CDR3 length equals 13 residues. V lost 5 bases and J lost 4; bases outside the gene matches: 3. CDR1 and CDR2 (germline): SGHAT, FQNNGV.

The V gene is TRBV5-5, the J gene TRBJ2-3; 8 bases align to TRBD1. Germline CDR1 and CDR2: SGHKS and YYEKEE (reference sequence). V trimming: 4 bases; J trimming: 2 bases; junction bases outside the gene matches: 6. CDR3 length equals 15 residues. CDR3 in DNA: TGTGCCAGCAGCCCACCGGGACAGGTCACAGATACGCAGTATTTT. Protein: CASSPPGQVTDTQYF. The full variable domain, in which reference TRBV5-5 and TRBJ2-3 provide the parts outside the CDR3, is DAGVTQSPTHLIKTRGQQVTLRCSPISGHKSVSWYQQVLGQGPQFIFQYYEKEERGRGNFPDRFSARQFPNYSSELNVNALLLGDSALYLCASSPPGQVTDTQYFGPGTRLTVL.

The chain links TRBV4-1 to TRBJ2-3, with 8 bases lining up with TRBD1. CDR3 length equals 13 residues. Trimming took 3 bases from V and 10 from J; bases not matched to a gene: 6. Germline values: CDR1 MGHRA, CDR2 YSYEKL. The CDR3 sequence: CASSQPGQVPQYF. CDR3 DNA sequence: TGCGCCAGCAGCCAGCCGGGACAGGTTCCGCAGTATTTT.

This clone showed up just a few times. This chain joins TRBV11-3 and TRBJ2-3, with 7 nucleotides matching TRBD1. Germline CDR1 is SGHNT and CDR2 is YENEEA. The V and J ends lost 1 base and 12 bases, in that order; junction bases with no gene match: 7. There are 13 residues in the CDR3. DNA for the CDR3: TGTGCCAGCAGCTTAGGGTATGGGACAGACCAGTATTTT. Amino acid sequence: CASSLGYGTDQYF.

In DNA, the CDR3 is TGTGCCAGCAGTGCAGGGAAAGAAAAACTGTTTTTT. Encoded protein: CASSAGKEKLFF. The chain employs TRBV2 and TRBJ1-4, with D perhaps matching TRBD1 (5 bases). This CDR3 region has 12 residues. The germline V and J ends were trimmed by 4 bases and 8 bases, with 8 bases remaining between them. Germline assignment: CDR1 SNHLY and CDR2 FYNNEI.

V usage is TRBV10-3 and J usage is TRBJ2-2; no firm D call. Per the germline V gene, CDR1 is ENHRY and CDR2 is SYGVKD. The CDR3 has 18 amino acids. V lost 3 bases and J 0 bases, leaving 17 bases between the germline ends. The CDR3 loop is CAISDSGPPTANTGELFF. CDR3 DNA: TGTGCCATCAGTGACTCGGGCCCGCCTACCGCGAACACCGGGGAGCTGTTTTTT.

V is TRBV2 and J is TRBJ1-5; 7 positions agree with TRBD1. V was clipped by 7 bases and J by 11 bases; unmatched bases: 14. The germline V gene has CDR1 SNHLY and CDR2 FYNNEI. The CDR3 consists of 14 residues. The CDR3 sequence: CASNLNRGTESQHF. CDR3 nucleotides: TGTGCCAGCAACCTCAACAGGGGAACCGAGTCCCAGCATTTT.

This clone was detected once. This rearrangement joins TRBV7-8 to TRBJ2-7; the D gene could be TRBD1 or TRBD2 (5 bases each). The CDR3 extends over 15 amino acids. CDR1 SGHVS and CDR2 FQNEAQ come from the germline V gene. Trimming cost V 7 bases and J 3 bases, with 19 bases left between them. CDR3 in amino acids: CASTHRRIEGYEQYF. The CDR3 DNA reads TGTGCCAGCACCCACAGGCGTATAGAGGGCTACGAGCAGTACTTC.

The rearrangement joins TRBV6-5 to TRBJ2-2; D is undetermined. Germline CDR1 reads MNHEY; CDR2 reads SVGAGI. Trimming stripped 7 bases from V and 6 bases from J, with 12 bases between. CDR3 length: 13 amino acids. The CDR3 protein is CASTITPPGELFF. CDR3 coding DNA: TGTGCCAGCACAATCACCCCTCCCGGGGAGCTGTTTTTT.

The chain uses TRBV6-6 and TRBJ1-1; D ambiguous. CDR3 length equals 15 residues. The ends were cut back, 4 bases at V and 1 base at J, with 13 bases in the middle. Per germline, CDR1 MNHNY and CDR2 SVGAGI (reference sequence). The CDR3 DNA reads as TGTGCCAGCAGTTCCAGACGGAGCTCGAACACTGAAGCTTTCTTT. Translating it yields CASSSRRSSNTEAFF.

This sequence joins TRBV14 and TRBJ2-2; D is perhaps TRBD2 (6 bases). CDR1 is SGHDN, CDR2 FVKESK, per germline. CDR3 size: 15 residues. V shed 1 base and J shed 0 bases, with 6 bases lying between them. CDR3 nucleotide sequence: TGTGCCAGCAGCCAAGGACTAGCGAACACCGGGGAGCTGTTTTTT. Translated, it gives CASSQGLANTGELFF.

The chain combines TRBV29-1 with TRBJ1-2, with a possible D match to TRBD1 (5 bases). This CDR3 spans 14 amino acids. Germline values: CDR1 SQVTM, CDR2 ANQGSEA. V was pared by 0 bases and J by 5 bases, with 13 bases between. The CDR3 DNA is TGCAGCGTTGAAGATCGGGCAGGGTCATATGGCTACACCTTC. Its protein product is CSVEDRAGSYGYTF.

The J gene is TRBJ2-5, the V gene TRBV14, with D perhaps given as TRBD1 or TRBD2 (5 bases each). Trimming pared 1 base from V and 2 bases from J, leaving 11 bases between. The germline V gene has CDR1 SGHDN and CDR2 FVKESK. The CDR3 length is 15 residues. CDR3 region: CASSQAGTVQETQYF. As DNA, the CDR3 is TGTGCCAGCAGCCAAGCGGGGACGGTACAAGAGACCCAGTACTTC.

The chain combines TRBV18 with TRBJ2-1; TRBD2 aligns across 10 bases. CDR3 size: 12 residues. V shed 5 bases, J shed 12 bases, and the junction held 4 bases outside the gene matches. Per germline, CDR1 KGHSH and CDR2 LQKENI. CDR3 sequence reads: CASSLGTSVQFF. CDR3 in DNA: TGTGCCAGCTCATTAGGGACTAGCGTGCAGTTCTTC.